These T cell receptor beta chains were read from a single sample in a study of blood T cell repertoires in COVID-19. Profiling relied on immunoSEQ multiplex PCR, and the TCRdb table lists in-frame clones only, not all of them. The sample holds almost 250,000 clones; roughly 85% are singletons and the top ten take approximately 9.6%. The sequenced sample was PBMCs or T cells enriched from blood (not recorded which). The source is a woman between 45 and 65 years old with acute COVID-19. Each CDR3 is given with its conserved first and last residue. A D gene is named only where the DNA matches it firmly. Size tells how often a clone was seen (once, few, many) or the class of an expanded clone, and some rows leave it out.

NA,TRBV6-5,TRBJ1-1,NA,TGTGCCAGCAGCCCAGACGGGGGTAACACTGAAGCTTTCTTT,CASSPDGGNTEAFF
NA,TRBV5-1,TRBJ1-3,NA,TGCGCCAGCAGCTTGGCAGGACTGTCAATGGGAAACACCATATATTTT,CASSLAGLSMGNTIYF
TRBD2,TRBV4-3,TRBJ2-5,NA,TGCGCCAGCAGCCAAGGGACTAGCGGGGGGGCTTTGGAGACCCAGTACTTC,CASSQGTSGGALETQYF
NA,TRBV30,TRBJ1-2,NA,TGTGCCTGGAGTGTGGCAGGGGTCCTCTCTCGGTATGGCTACACCTTC,CAWSVAGVLSRYGYTF
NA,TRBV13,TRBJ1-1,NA,TGTGCCAGCAGCCCCCGGGGAGGGGTGAACACTGAAGCTTTCTTT,CASSPRGGVNTEAFF
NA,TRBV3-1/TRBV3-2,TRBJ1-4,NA,TGTGCCAGCAGCCAAGATAGCACGGGTGAAAAACTGTTTTTT,CASSQDSTGEKLFF
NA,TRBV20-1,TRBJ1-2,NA,TGCAGTGCGAGGAGGGAGGATGGCTACACCTTC,CSARREDGYTF
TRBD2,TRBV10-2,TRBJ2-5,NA,TGCGCCAGCAGTGAAGGTGCGGGGGGCTCCTTAGAGACCCAGTACTTC,CASSEGAGGSLETQYF
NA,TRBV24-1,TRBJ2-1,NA,TGTGCCACCAGTGGCTCCGACATTTACAATGAGCAGTTCTTC,CATSGSDIYNEQFF
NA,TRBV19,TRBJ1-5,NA,TGTGCCAGTAGTATAGATACCGGTTTGCGGAGCAATCAGCCCCAGCATTTT,CASSIDTGLRSNQPQHF
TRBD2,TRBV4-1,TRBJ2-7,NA,TGCGCCAGCAGCCAAGTTGCTAGCGGGGGCCTCTACGAGCAGTACTTC,CASSQVASGGLYEQYF
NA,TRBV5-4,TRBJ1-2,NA,TGTGCCAGCAGCTCCCGGGAGGATTATGGCTACACCTTC,CASSSREDYGYTF
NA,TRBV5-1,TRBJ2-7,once,TGCGCCAGCAGCTCGTTGAGCTACGAGCAGTACTTC,CASSSLSYEQYF
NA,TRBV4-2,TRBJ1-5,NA,TGTGCCAGCAGCCCCTCATCGGCACAGCCCCTCGAGCATTTT,CASSPSSAQPLEHF
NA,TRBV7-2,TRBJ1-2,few,TGTGCCAGCAGCTTAGATGGCCAATATGGCTACACCTTC,CASSLDGQYGYTF
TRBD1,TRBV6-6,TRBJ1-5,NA,TGTGCCACCTCGGCAGGGGGTCAACAGCCCCAGCATTTT,CATSAGGQQPQHF
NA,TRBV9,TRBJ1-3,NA,TGTGCCAGCAGCCCTCGATTGGGCCAGCCTGGAAACACCATATATTTT,CASSPRLGQPGNTIYF
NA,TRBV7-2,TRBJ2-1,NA,TGTGCCAGCAGCTTAGATAACAGGGCCTCCTACAATGAGCAGTTCTTC,CASSLDNRASYNEQFF
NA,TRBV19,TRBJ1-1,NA,TGTGCCACCTCTTGGAGGAGAACCACTGAAGCTTTCTTT,CATSWRRTTEAFF
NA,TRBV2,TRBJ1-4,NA,TGTGCCAGCAGTGAGGGGGGGGAAAAACTGTTTTTT,CASSEGGEKLFF
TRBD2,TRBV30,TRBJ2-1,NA,TGTGCCTGGAGTCTAGGGGCGGGGGGAAATGAGCAGTTCTTC,CAWSLGAGGNEQFF
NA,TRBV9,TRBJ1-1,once,TGTGCCAGCTCGCCGACTGTCTCGAACACTGAAGCTTTCTTT,CASSPTVSNTEAFF
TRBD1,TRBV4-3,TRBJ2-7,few,TGCGCCAGCAGCCACTCCGGGACAGGCGCCTACGAGCAGTACTTC,CASSHSGTGAYEQYF
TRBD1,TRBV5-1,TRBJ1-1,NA,TGCGCCAGCAGCAGTGGACAGGGCGGCACTGAAGCTTTCTTT,CASSSGQGGTEAFF
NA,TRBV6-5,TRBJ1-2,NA,TGTGCCAGCAGTTCCGGGACAACTACGGCCTACACCTTC,CASSSGTTTAYTF
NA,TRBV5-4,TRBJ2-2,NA,TGTGCCAGCCTCGAGGGAACCGGGGAGCTGTTTTTT,CASLEGTGELFF
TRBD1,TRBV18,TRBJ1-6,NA,TGTGCCAGCTCACCACCAGGGACAGGGTTGGGATCACCCCTCCACTTT,CASSPPGTGLGSPLHF
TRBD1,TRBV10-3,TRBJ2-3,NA,TGTGCCATCACCCCCGGGACAGGGAAAGGTACAGATACGCAGTATTTT,CAITPGTGKGTDTQYF
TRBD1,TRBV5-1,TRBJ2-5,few,TGCGCCAGCAGCTCCCGGGACAGGGGACAGGGCCAGTACTTC,CASSSRDRGQGQYF
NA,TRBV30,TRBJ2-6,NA,TGTGCCTGGGCCTCCGGGTCTTCGGGTACTGGGGCCAACGTCCTGACTTTC,CAWASGSSGTGANVLTF
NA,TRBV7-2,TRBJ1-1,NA,TGTGCCAGCAGCTTAGGGGGGGTGAACAGTGAAGCTTTCTTT,CASSLGGVNSEAFF
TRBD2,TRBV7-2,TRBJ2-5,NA,TGTGCCAGCAAGTACGCGAGTAGCGGGGAGGTAGAGACCCAGTACTTC,CASKYASSGEVETQYF
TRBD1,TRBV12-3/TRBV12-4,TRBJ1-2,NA,TGTGCCAGCAGTGGACAGGGTGACTATGGCTACACCTTC,CASSGQGDYGYTF
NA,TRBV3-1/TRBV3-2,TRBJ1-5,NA,TGTGCCAGCGGCAGCAATCAGCCCCAGCATTTT,CASGSNQPQHF
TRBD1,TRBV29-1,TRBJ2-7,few,TGCAGCGTTGAAAGGCAGGGGGCAAATCTCGAGCAGTACTTC,CSVERQGANLEQYF
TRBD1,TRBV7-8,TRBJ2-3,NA,TGTGCCAGCAGCCGGGACAGGGGAGGAACAGATACGCAGTATTTT,CASSRDRGGTDTQYF
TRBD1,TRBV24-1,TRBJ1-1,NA,TGTGCCACCAGTGCCCGACAGGGGGAAGGAGGCACTGAAGCTTTCTTT,CATSARQGEGGTEAFF
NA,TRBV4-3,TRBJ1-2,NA,TGCGCCAGCAGCCAAGAACGCGGGTCCTATGGCTACACCTTC,CASSQERGSYGYTF
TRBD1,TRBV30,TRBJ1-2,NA,TGTGCCTGGAGCCTCCGGGACAGGGGGCTAGCTAACTATGGCTACACCTTC,CAWSLRDRGLANYGYTF
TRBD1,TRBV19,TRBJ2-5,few,TGTGCCAGTAGACCCGGACAGGGGCAAGAGACCCAGTACTTC,CASRPGQGQETQYF
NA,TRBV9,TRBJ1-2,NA,TGTGCCAGCAGCGTAGACGAAGGGGGTAGATATGGCTACACCTTC,CASSVDEGGRYGYTF
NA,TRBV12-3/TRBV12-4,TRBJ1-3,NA,TGTGCCAGCTTACCCGGGAGGAGAAACACCATATATTTT,CASLPGRRNTIYF
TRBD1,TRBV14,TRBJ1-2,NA,TGTGCCAGCAGCCAAGCCCAAGGACAGGGGGCAGGTGGCTACACCTTC,CASSQAQGQGAGGYTF
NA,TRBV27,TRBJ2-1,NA,TGTGCCAGCGGGTCAGGGCAGACCTACAATGAGCAGTTCTTC,CASGSGQTYNEQFF
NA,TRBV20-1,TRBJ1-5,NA,TGCAGTGCTAGTTACGGGAATGTAAATCAGCCCCAGCATTTT,CSASYGNVNQPQHF
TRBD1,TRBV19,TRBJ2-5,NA,TGTGCCAGTAGAATGACAGGGTTGGAGACCCAGTACTTC,CASRMTGLETQYF
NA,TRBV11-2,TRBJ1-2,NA,TGTGCCAGCAGCTCCCATGGGCATGGCTACACCTTC,CASSSHGHGYTF
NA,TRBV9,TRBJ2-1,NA,TGTGCCAGCAGCTTTCCACAGACAGGAAGCTTTCCCAATGAGCAGTTCTTC,CASSFPQTGSFPNEQFF
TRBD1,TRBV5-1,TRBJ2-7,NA,TGCGCCAGCAGCTTTGAGGGGACAGGGGGTTACGAGCAGTACTTC,CASSFEGTGGYEQYF
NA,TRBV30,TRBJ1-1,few,TGTGCCTGGAGTGTAGTGGGGGCTAACACTGAAGCTTTCTTT,CAWSVVGANTEAFF
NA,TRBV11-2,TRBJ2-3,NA,TGTGCCAGCAGCTACCCGGACTCACTGCAGGGCACAGATACGCAGTATTTT,CASSYPDSLQGTDTQYF
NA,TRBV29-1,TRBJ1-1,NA,TGCAGCGTATCTACAGGGCTGAACACTGAAGCTTTCTTT,CSVSTGLNTEAFF
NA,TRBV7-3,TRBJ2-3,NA,TGTGCCAGCAGCCCAGCGACAGATACGCAGTATTTT,CASSPATDTQYF